These T cell receptor beta chains were read from a single sample in a study of T cell changes during pregnancy in multiple sclerosis. This table comes from immunoSEQ multiplex PCR, and its TCRdb copy is limited to in-frame clones, with some not included. Of about 100,000 clones listed, about 92% are singletons. The material sequenced was peripheral blood, taken in the second trimester of pregnancy. The origin of the receptors is a female donor with multiple sclerosis, enrolled in a pregnancy study. CDR3s include the opening cysteine and the closing phenylalanine or tryptophan. A D gene is named only where the DNA matches it firmly. Expanded clones are given a class, and other clones once, few, many or no size at all.

V: TRBV4-1
size: .
J: TRBJ2-7
D: .
DNA: TGCGCCAGCAGCCAAGAGTTCCAGTACGAGCAGTACTTC
CDR3: CASSQEFQYEQYF

V: TRBV4-1
size: .
J: TRBJ1-5
D: .
DNA: TGCGCCAGCAGCCAAAATGGGCAGAATGATCAGCCCCAGCATTTT
CDR3: CASSQNGQNDQPQHF

V: TRBV6-6
size: .
J: TRBJ1-5
D: .
DNA: TGTGCCAGCAGTTACGCCCCGGGGGGTGGCAATCAGCCCCAGCATTTT
CDR3: CASSYAPGGGNQPQHF

V: TRBV7-6
size: .
J: TRBJ1-2
D: TRBD1
DNA: TGTGCCAGCAGCGCGAGCCGGGACAGGGGACTCTATGGCTACACCTTC
CDR3: CASSASRDRGLYGYTF

V: TRBV5-4
size: few
J: TRBJ1-2
D: TRBD1
DNA: TGTGTCGGAGGGCTACAGGGGGCCAAGGAACACACCTTC
CDR3: CVGGLQGAKEHTF

V: TRBV11-2
size: .
J: TRBJ2-2
D: .
DNA: TGTGCCAGCAGCTCAACAGTGTACATCGGGGAGCTGTTTTTT
CDR3: CASSSTVYIGELFF

V: TRBV10-2
size: .
J: TRBJ2-1
D: .
DNA: TGCGCCAGCCGTCAGTCTACTTTATACAATGAGCAGTTCTTC
CDR3: CASRQSTLYNEQFF

V: TRBV6-5
size: .
J: TRBJ2-5
D: .
DNA: TGTGCCAGCAGTTACGGCCTCAGGGGGGCTTCGGAGACCCAGTACTTC
CDR3: CASSYGLRGASETQYF

V: TRBV27
size: .
J: TRBJ2-7
D: TRBD2
DNA: TGTGCCAGCAGTTTAGCGACTAGCGGGAACTACGAGCAGTACTTC
CDR3: CASSLATSGNYEQYF

V: TRBV6-6
size: .
J: TRBJ1-4
D: TRBD1
DNA: TGTGCCAGCAGTTCCAGGGGGTCGACTAATGAAAAACTGTTTTTT
CDR3: CASSSRGSTNEKLFF

V: TRBV5-1
size: few
J: TRBJ1-1
D: .
DNA: TGCGCCAGCAGCTTCGGGGGGAACACTGAAGCTTTCTTT
CDR3: CASSFGGNTEAFF

V: TRBV7-6
size: .
J: TRBJ2-3
D: TRBD1
DNA: TGTGCCAGCAGCTTAGGCCTGCAGGGGGCCGGCACAGATACGCAGTATTTT
CDR3: CASSLGLQGAGTDTQYF

V: TRBV5-1
size: .
J: TRBJ2-1
D: .
DNA: TGCGCCAGCAGACTGGTATCCTACAATGAGCAGTTCTTC
CDR3: CASRLVSYNEQFF

V: TRBV19
size: .
J: TRBJ2-5
D: .
DNA: TGTGCCAGTAGTATTGCGACACGGGATAGCCAGTACTTC
CDR3: CASSIATRDSQYF

V: TRBV6-4
size: .
J: TRBJ1-6
D: .
DNA: TGTGCCAGCAGTGACTTTCAGGGTACACCCCTCCACTTT
CDR3: CASSDFQGTPLHF

V: TRBV7-3
size: .
J: TRBJ2-1
D: .
DNA: TGTGCCAGCAGCTTAGGATTAGCTTACAATGAGCAGTTCTTC
CDR3: CASSLGLAYNEQFF

V: TRBV4-1
size: .
J: TRBJ1-2
D: .
DNA: TGCGCCAGCAGCCATAAGGGGCAGACCCCCAGGAGAAAATATGGCTACACCTTC
CDR3: CASSHKGQTPRRKYGYTF

V: TRBV25-1
size: .
J: TRBJ2-4
D: TRBD2
DNA: TGTGCCAGCAGTGCGCTAGCGGGACGTGGAAACATTCAGTACTTC
CDR3: CASSALAGRGNIQYF

V: TRBV21-1
size: .
J: TRBJ1-4
D: .
DNA: TGTGCCAGCAGCGCGAAAGACAGTGTTAATGAAAAACTGTTTTTT
CDR3: CASSAKDSVNEKLFF

V: TRBV7-6
size: .
J: TRBJ2-6
D: TRBD1
DNA: TGTGCCAGCAGCTCGGGACAGGGGCTCTCTGGGGCCAACGTCCTGACTTTC
CDR3: CASSSGQGLSGANVLTF

V: TRBV5-4
size: .
J: TRBJ2-7
D: .
DNA: TGTGCCAGCAGCTTGCCGACAGGCCAATCCTACGAGCAGTACTTC
CDR3: CASSLPTGQSYEQYF

V: TRBV15
size: .
J: TRBJ1-5
D: TRBD1
DNA: TGTGCCACCAGCAGGTCTGACAGGGGGAGGTCGCAGCCCCAGCATTTT
CDR3: CATSRSDRGRSQPQHF

V: TRBV19
size: .
J: TRBJ1-5
D: .
DNA: TGTGCCAGTAGTATGACCCGACAGAGTTCCAATCAGCCCCAGCATTTT
CDR3: CASSMTRQSSNQPQHF

V: TRBV29-1
size: .
J: TRBJ1-1
D: .
DNA: TGCAGCGCCGGCGAGGGGAACACTGAAGCTTTCTTT
CDR3: CSAGEGNTEAFF

V: TRBV28
size: few
J: TRBJ1-1
D: TRBD1
DNA: TGTGCCAGCAGTGGACAGGGCCTCCTTGAAGCTTTCTTT
CDR3: CASSGQGLLEAFF

V: TRBV6-6
size: few
J: TRBJ1-1
D: .
DNA: TGTGCCAGCACCGCGACTGGTTCCACTGAAGCTTTCTTT
CDR3: CASTATGSTEAFF

V: TRBV6-5
size: .
J: TRBJ1-4
D: TRBD1
DNA: TGTGCCAGCAGTTACTCGAGCAGGGGGCGTGAAAAACTGTTTTTT
CDR3: CASSYSSRGREKLFF

V: TRBV5-8
size: .
J: TRBJ1-2
D: .
DNA: TGTGCCAGCAGCTTGAAGACTCCCGGGAGCTACACCTTC
CDR3: CASSLKTPGSYTF

V: TRBV6-1
size: .
J: TRBJ1-3
D: TRBD1
DNA: TGTGCCAGCAGATGGGACAGGGCTGGTGGAAACACCATATATTTT
CDR3: CASRWDRAGGNTIYF

V: TRBV25-1
size: .
J: TRBJ1-4
D: TRBD1
DNA: TGTGCCAGCAGTGAATTCGGGACAGGTGTTGGGGGAGGCGAAAAACTGTTTTTT
CDR3: CASSEFGTGVGGGEKLFF

V: TRBV5-6
size: .
J: TRBJ2-2
D: .
DNA: TGTGCCAGCAGCTTCAGGGTCTACACCGGGGAGCTGTTTTTT
CDR3: CASSFRVYTGELFF

V: TRBV19
size: once
J: TRBJ1-2
D: .
DNA: TGTGCCGGAGGGGCATATGGCTACACCTTC
CDR3: CAGGAYGYTF

V: TRBV11-2
size: .
J: TRBJ2-7
D: TRBD1
DNA: TGTGCCAGCAGCGGCCAGGGGGCTTACGAGCAGTACTTC
CDR3: CASSGQGAYEQYF

V: TRBV6-5
size: once
J: TRBJ1-2
D: TRBD1
DNA: TGTGCCAGCAGAGACAGGGGCCTGGGTGGCTACACCTTC
CDR3: CASRDRGLGGYTF

V: TRBV10-3
size: .
J: TRBJ2-5
D: .
DNA: TGTGCCATCAGTGAGTCTACAGGTAGACAAGAGACCCAGTACTTC
CDR3: CAISESTGRQETQYF

V: TRBV7-2
size: .
J: TRBJ1-3
D: .
DNA: TGTGCCAGCAGCTTAGTGTGGGGGGCTGGAAACACCATATATTTT
CDR3: CASSLVWGAGNTIYF

V: TRBV5-1
size: .
J: TRBJ2-5
D: .
DNA: TGCGCCAGCAGCTTGGTCCAGGGGGGTAAGACCCAGTACTTC
CDR3: CASSLVQGGKTQYF

V: TRBV19
size: once
J: TRBJ1-5
D: TRBD1
DNA: TGTGCCAGTAGTATAGTGGCAGGGGGTCATCAGCCCCAGCATTTT
CDR3: CASSIVAGGHQPQHF

V: TRBV30
size: .
J: TRBJ1-1
D: .
DNA: TGTGCCTGGACCGGACATTTGAACACTGAAGCTTTCTTT
CDR3: CAWTGHLNTEAFF

V: TRBV6-1
size: once
J: TRBJ2-5
D: .
DNA: TGTGCCAGCAGCCCGGAGGAGACCCAGTACTTC
CDR3: CASSPEETQYF

V: TRBV7-9
size: .
J: TRBJ1-2
D: TRBD1
DNA: TGTGCCAGCAGCTCACCGGGACAGGGGCTCTATGGCTACACCTTC
CDR3: CASSSPGQGLYGYTF

V: TRBV30
size: .
J: TRBJ2-3
D: TRBD2
DNA: TGTGCCTGGAGTGTCCCTAGCGGGAGCACAGATACGCAGTATTTT
CDR3: CAWSVPSGSTDTQYF

V: TRBV2
size: .
J: TRBJ1-1
D: .
DNA: TGTGCCAGCAGTGGCTCAGGGAGGGCTGAAGCTTTCTTT
CDR3: CASSGSGRAEAFF

V: TRBV11-3
size: .
J: TRBJ2-1
D: TRBD1
DNA: TGTGCCAGCAGCTTAGGACAGGGGCGATCCTACAATGAGCAGTTCTTC
CDR3: CASSLGQGRSYNEQFF

V: TRBV2
size: .
J: TRBJ1-2
D: TRBD1
DNA: TGTGCCAGCGAAACTTACAGGGGGTATGGCTACACCTTC
CDR3: CASETYRGYGYTF